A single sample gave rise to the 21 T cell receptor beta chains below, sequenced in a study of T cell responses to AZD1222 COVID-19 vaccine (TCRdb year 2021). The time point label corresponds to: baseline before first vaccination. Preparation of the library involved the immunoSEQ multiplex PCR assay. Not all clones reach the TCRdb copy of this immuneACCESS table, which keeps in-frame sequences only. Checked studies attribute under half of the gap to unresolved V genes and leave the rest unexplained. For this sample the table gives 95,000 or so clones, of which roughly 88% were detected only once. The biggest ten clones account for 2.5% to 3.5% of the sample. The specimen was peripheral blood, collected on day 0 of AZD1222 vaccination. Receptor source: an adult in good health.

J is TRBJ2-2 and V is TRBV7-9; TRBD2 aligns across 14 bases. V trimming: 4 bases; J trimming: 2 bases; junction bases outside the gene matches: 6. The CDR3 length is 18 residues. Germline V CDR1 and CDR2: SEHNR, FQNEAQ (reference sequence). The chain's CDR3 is CASSSRTSGGFNTGELFF. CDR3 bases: TGTGCCAGCAGCTCCAGGACTAGCGGGGGGTTTAACACCGGGGAGCTGTTTTTT.

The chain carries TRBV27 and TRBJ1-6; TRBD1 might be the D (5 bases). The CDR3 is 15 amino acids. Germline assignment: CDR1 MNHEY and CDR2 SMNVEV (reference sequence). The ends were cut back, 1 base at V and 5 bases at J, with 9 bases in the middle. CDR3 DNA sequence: TGTGCCAGCAGTTTATTAGTGGGGGATAATTCACCCCTCCACTTT. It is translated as CASSLLVGDNSPLHF.

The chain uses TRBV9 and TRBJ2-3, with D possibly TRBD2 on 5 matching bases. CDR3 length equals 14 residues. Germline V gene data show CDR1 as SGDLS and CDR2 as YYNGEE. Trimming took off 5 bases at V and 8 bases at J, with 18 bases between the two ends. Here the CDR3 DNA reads TGTGCCAGCAGTGCTAGCCCCACTTCGGGTACGCAGTATTTT. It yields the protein CASSASPTSGTQYF.

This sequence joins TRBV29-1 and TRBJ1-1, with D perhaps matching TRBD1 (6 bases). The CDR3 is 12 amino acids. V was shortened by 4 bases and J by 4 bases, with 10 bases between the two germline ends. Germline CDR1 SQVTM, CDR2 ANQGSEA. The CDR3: CSVVPGATEAFF. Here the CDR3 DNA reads TGCAGCGTTGTCCCAGGGGCCACTGAAGCTTTCTTT.

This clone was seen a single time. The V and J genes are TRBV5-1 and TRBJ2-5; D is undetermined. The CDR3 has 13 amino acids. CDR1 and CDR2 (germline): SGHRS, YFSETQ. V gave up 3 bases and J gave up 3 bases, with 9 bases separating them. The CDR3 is CASSSEPKETQYF. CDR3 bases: TGCGCCAGCAGCTCCGAACCTAAAGAGACCCAGTACTTC. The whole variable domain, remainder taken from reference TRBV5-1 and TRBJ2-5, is KAGVTQTPRYLIKTRGQQVTLSCSPISGHRSVSWYQQTPGQGLQFLFEYFSETQRNKGNFPGRFSGRQFSNSRSEMNVSTLELGDSALYLCASSSEPKETQYFGPGTRLLVL.

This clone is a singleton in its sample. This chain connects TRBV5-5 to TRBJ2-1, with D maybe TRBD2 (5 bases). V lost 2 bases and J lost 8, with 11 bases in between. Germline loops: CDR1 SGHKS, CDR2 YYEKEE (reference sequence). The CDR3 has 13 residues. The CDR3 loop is CASSFPGDHEQFF. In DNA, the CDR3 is TGTGCCAGCAGCTTCCCCGGGGATCATGAGCAGTTCTTC.

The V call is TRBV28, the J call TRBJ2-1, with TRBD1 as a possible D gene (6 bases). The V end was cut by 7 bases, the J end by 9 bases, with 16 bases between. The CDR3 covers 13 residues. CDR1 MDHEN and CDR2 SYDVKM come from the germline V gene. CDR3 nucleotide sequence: TGTGCCAGCATGGGGGCACCTGACGTTGAGCAGTTCTTC. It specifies CASMGAPDVEQFF.

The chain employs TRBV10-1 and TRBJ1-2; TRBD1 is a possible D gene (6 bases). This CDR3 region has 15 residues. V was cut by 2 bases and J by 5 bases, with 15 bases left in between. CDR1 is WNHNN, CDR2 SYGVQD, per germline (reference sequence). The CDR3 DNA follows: TGCGCCAGCAGTGAGAGAGCCAGGGGAGATTATGGCTACACCTTC. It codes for CASSERARGDYGYTF.

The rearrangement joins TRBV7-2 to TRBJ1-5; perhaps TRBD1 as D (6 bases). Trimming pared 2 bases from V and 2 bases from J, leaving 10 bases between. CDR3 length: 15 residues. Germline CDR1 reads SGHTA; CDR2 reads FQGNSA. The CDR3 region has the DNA TGTGCCAGCAGCTTAAGGGCAGGGGGCAATCAGCCCCAGCATTTT. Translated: CASSLRAGGNQPQHF.

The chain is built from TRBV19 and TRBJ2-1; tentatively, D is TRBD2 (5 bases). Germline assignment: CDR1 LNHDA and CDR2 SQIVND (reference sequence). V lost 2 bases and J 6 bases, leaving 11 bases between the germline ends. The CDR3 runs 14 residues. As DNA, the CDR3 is TGTGCCAGTAGTATAATCCTAGCTAGCAATGAGCAGTTCTTC. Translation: CASSIILASNEQFF.

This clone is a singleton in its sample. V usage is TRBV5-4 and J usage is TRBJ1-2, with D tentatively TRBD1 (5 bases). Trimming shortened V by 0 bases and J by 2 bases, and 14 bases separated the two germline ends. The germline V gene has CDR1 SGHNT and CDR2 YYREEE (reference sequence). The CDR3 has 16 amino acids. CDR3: CASSLDRGLGNYGYTF. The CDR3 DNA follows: TGTGCCAGCAGCTTGGACCGGGGACTAGGGAACTATGGCTACACCTTC.

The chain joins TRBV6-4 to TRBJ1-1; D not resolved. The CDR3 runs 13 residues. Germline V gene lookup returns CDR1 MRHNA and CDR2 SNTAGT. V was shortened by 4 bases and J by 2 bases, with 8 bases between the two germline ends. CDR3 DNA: TGTGCCAGCAGTGCGGCTGCTAACACTGAAGCTTTCTTT. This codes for CASSAAANTEAFF.

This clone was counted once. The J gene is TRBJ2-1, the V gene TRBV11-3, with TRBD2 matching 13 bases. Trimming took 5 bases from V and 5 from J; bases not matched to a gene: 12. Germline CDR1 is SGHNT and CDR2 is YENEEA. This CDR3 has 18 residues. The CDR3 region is CASSRRTSGGPNDNEQFF. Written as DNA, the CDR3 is TGTGCCAGCAGCAGACGGACTAGCGGGGGTCCAAACGACAATGAGCAGTTCTTC.

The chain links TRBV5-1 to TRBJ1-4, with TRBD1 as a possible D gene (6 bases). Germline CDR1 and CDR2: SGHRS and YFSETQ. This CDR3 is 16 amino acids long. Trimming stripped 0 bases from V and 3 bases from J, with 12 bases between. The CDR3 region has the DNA TGCGCCAGCAGCTTGGCGGGACAAAACGCTAATGAAAAACTGTTTTTT. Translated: CASSLAGQNANEKLFF.

The DNA of the CDR3 is TGTGCCATCATCCCGAATATATATGGCAATCAGCCCCAGCATTTT. Protein product: CAIIPNIYGNQPQHF. The J gene is TRBJ1-5, the V gene TRBV10-3; D ambiguous. Germline-derived CDR1 and CDR2 are ENHRY and SYGVKD. The CDR3 runs 15 residues. Trimming took off 7 bases at V and 2 bases at J, with 15 bases between the two ends.

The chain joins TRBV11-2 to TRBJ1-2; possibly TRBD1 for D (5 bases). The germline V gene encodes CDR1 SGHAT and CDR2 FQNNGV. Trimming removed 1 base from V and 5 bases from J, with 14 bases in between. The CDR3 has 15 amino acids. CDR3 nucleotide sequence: TGTGCCAGCAGCTTAGGGTCGGGGGGATGGTATGGCTACACCTTC. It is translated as CASSLGSGGWYGYTF.

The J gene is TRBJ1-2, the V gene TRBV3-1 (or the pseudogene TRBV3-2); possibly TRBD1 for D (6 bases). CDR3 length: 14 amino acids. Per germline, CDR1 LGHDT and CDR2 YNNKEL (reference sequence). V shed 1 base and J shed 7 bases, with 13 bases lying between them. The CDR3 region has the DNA TGTGCCAGCAGCCAAGGGATACAGGGTCGTGGCTACACCTTC. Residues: CASSQGIQGRGYTF.

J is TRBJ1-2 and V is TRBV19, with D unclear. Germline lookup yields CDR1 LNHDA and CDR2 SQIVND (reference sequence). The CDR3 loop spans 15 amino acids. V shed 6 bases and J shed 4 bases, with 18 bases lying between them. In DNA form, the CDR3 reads TGTGCCAGTAGCCTGAGAGAGGGCCCAGCCTATGGCTACACCTTC. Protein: CASSLREGPAYGYTF.

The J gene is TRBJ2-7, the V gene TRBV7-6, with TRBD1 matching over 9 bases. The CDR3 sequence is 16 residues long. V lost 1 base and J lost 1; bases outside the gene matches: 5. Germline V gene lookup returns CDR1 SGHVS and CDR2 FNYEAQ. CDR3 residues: CASSLESGQGSYEQYF. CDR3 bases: TGTGCCAGCAGCTTAGAATCGGGACAGGGATCCTACGAGCAGTACTTC.

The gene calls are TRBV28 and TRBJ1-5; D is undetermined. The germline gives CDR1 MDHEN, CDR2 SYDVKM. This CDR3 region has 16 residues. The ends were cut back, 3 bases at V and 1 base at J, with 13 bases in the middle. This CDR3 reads CASSLVEVGSNQPQHF. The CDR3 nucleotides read TGTGCCAGCAGTTTGGTGGAGGTAGGAAGCAATCAGCCCCAGCATTTT.

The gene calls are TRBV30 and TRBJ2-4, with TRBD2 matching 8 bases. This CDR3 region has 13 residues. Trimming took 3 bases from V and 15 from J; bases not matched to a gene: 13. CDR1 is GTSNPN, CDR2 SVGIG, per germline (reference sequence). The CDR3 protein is CAWSAGRGGRGYF. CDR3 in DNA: TGTGCCTGGAGCGCCGGACGGGGGGGTAGGGGGTACTTC.